These 22 T cell receptor beta chains came from one sample sequenced in a study of blood T cells in healthy people across ages. Through a sample-barcoded 5' primer and a J-beta primer mix, a second PCR was run for roughly 7 to 12 cycles. Via MiXCR, TCRdb re-called the 5' RACE reads, giving one row per CDR3 protein. The sample holds roughly 1,300,000 distinct CDR3 sequences, roughly 64% seen once. Specimen: blood. These receptors were collected from a man aged 18 to 30 in good health.

The rearrangement joins TRBV2 to TRBJ2-1; a weak D match, TRBD2 (6 bases). From germline, CDR1 is SNHLY and CDR2 FYNNEI. The CDR3 runs 15 residues. The ends were cut back, 4 bases at V and 8 bases at J, with 18 bases in the middle. CDR3 residues: CASSGGEAALDEQFF. The CDR3 bases are TGTGCCAGCAGTGGGGGGGAGGCCGCCTTGGATGAGCAGTTCTTC.

V usage is TRBV5-1 and J usage is TRBJ2-7; a weak D match, TRBD2 (5 bases). The J call may not be correct, given that the DNA end is closer to TRBJ2-5. The CDR3 is 14 amino acids. In germline, CDR1 is SGHRS, CDR2 YFSETQ. CDR3 region: CASRAAEKRETQYF. DNA of the CDR3: TGCGCCAGCAGAGCAGCGGAAAAACGAGAGACCCAGTACTTC.

The chain employs TRBV20-1 and TRBJ2-5; 8 bases are a match to TRBD1. This CDR3 has 13 amino acids. Trimming removed 6 bases from V and 6 bases from J; junction bases left unmatched: 9. Germline V lookup: CDR1 DFQATT, CDR2 SNEGSKA (reference sequence). Here the CDR3 DNA reads TGCAGTGCCACCGGACAGGGAGTTCAGACCCAGTACTTC. Its protein product is CSATGQGVQTQYF.

The chain uses TRBV29-1 and TRBJ1-2; TRBD1 agrees at 9 bases. The CDR3 loop spans 13 amino acids. Germline trimming cut 7 bases from V and 4 bases from J; bases unmatched to any gene: 7. The germline gives CDR1 SQVTM, CDR2 ANQGSEA. DNA of the CDR3: TGCAGCGCTGGGGACAGGGACGGCTATGGCTACACCTTC. Protein: CSAGDRDGYGYTF.

This chain uses TRBV27 with TRBJ2-1, with D uncertain. CDR1 and CDR2 from the germline V gene are MNHEY and SMNVEV (reference sequence). V was pared by 3 bases and J by 4 bases, with 10 bases between. This CDR3 comprises 14 residues. CDR3 nucleotide sequence: TGTGCCAGCAGTTTTCGTCGGGTTTACAATGAGCAGTTCTTC. This gives the protein CASSFRRVYNEQFF.

The J gene is TRBJ2-7, the V gene TRBV4-2, with 9 nucleotides matching TRBD1. The V and J ends lost 1 base and 8 bases, in that order; junction bases with no gene match: 6. The CDR3 length is 14 residues. CDR1 and CDR2 from the germline V gene are LGHNA and YNFKEQ. The CDR3 loop reads CASSQVWTGEKQYF. The CDR3 bases are TGTGCCAGCAGCCAAGTGTGGACAGGGGAGAAGCAGTACTTC.

The table lists this clonotype with a few counts. This chain links TRBV20-1 with TRBJ2-3; D assignment may be TRBD1 or TRBD2 (5 bases each). The CDR3 is 14 residues long. Trimming pared 3 bases from V and 5 bases from J, leaving 15 bases between. Germline CDR1 DFQATT, CDR2 SNEGSKA (reference sequence). The CDR3 DNA follows: TGCAGTGCTAGCCGGGACGGCGAGGGAGATACGCAGTATTTT. This codes for CSASRDGEGDTQYF.

This clonotype was observed a few times. The chain employs TRBV12-3 or TRBV12-4 and TRBJ2-5; TRBD1 matches 10 bases. Germline trimming cut 4 bases from V and 11 bases from J; bases unmatched to any gene: 13. The CDR3 has 15 residues. CDR3 coding DNA: TGTGCCAGCAGTTCTCCCGGGACAGGGGACAATGAGCAGTACTTC. Translating gives CASSSPGTGDNEQYF.

As to this clonotype: Just one base apart from a much larger clone, this may be a read error. The CDR3 sequence is CASSFVSGNTQYF. CDR3 nucleotide sequence: TGTGCCAGCAGTTTCGTTTCGGGAAATACGCAGTATTTT. The chain combines TRBV27 with TRBJ2-3; perhaps TRBD2 as D (5 bases). CDR1 and CDR2 (germline): MNHEY, SMNVEV (reference sequence). The CDR3 is 13 residues long. Trimming shortened V by 3 bases and J by 7 bases, and 11 bases separated the two germline ends.

This chain joins TRBV12-3 or TRBV12-4 and TRBJ1-2; 7 nucleotides align to TRBD1. The CDR3 sequence is 14 residues long. Trimming at V came to 5 bases and at J to 6 bases, leaving 9 bases not matched to a gene. The CDR3 reads CASSVTGVGHGYTF. CDR3 DNA sequence: TGTGCCAGCAGTGTCACAGGGGTAGGACATGGCTACACCTTC.

The V and J genes are TRBV20-1 and TRBJ2-5; unclear D gene. The J call is doubtful: the DNA matches TRBJ2-7 better. This CDR3 spans 11 amino acids. In germline, CDR1 is DFQATT, CDR2 SNEGSKA (reference sequence). In nucleotides, the CDR3 is TGCAGTGCTAGTGGTAGACACGAGCAGTACTTC. Translation gives CSASGRHEQYF.

Of note for this clonotype: Without the conserved terminal phenylalanine or tryptophan, this CDR3 likely stems from a read error. The gene calls are TRBV4-1 and TRBJ1-4, with TRBD1 as a possible D gene (5 bases). Germline V gives CDR1 MGHRA, CDR2 YSYEKL. The CDR3 length is 18 residues. The germline V and J ends were trimmed by 8 bases and 3 bases, with 25 bases remaining between them. DNA of the CDR3: TGCGCCAGCTCGGGTGGGACTTTGCAACTTATTGCTAATGAAAAACTGTTTTTG. Its protein is CASSGGTLQLIANEKLFL.

The V gene is TRBV7-6, the J gene TRBJ1-1; a weak D match, TRBD1 (6 bases). The CDR3 covers 17 residues. V dropped 2 bases and J dropped 1 base, with 17 bases sitting between them. The germline V gene has CDR1 SGHVS and CDR2 FNYEAQ. The CDR3 nucleotides are TGTGCCAGCAGCTTAAGCCTGGGGGGCGGACCGAACACTGAAGCTTTCTTT. It codes for CASSLSLGGGPNTEAFF.

This clonotype has only a few counts. The rearrangement links TRBV20-1 to TRBJ2-7; 7 bases are a match to TRBD2. J gave up 3 bases and V 6 bases, and 5 bases lay outside the gene matches. Germline V lookup: CDR1 DFQATT, CDR2 SNEGSKA (reference sequence). The CDR3 is 12 residues long. CDR3 region: CSAVGTIYEQYF. The CDR3 coding sequence is TGCAGTGCGGTTGGGACTATCTACGAGCAGTACTTC.

This clonotype was seen once. This chain connects TRBV6-5 to TRBJ2-1; D call uncertain. In germline, CDR1 is MNHEY, CDR2 SVGAGI. Trimming removed 6 bases at V and 12 bases at J, with 18 bases between. This CDR3 has 13 residues. CDR3 in DNA: TGTGCCAGCAGCCAGGTATCTGGGCGGAGGCAGTTCTTC. Translation gives CASSQVSGRRQFF.

The chain uses TRBV4-3 and TRBJ2-3; D possibly uses TRBD1 or TRBD2 (5 bases each). V gave up 6 bases and J gave up 4 bases, with 17 bases separating them. There are 15 residues in the CDR3. Per germline, CDR1 LGHNA and CDR2 YSLEER. CDR3 DNA: TGCGCCAGCAGGACGGGACGTACGGGCCCAGATACGCAGTATTTT. It translates to CASRTGRTGPDTQYF.

This clonotype was counted a few times. The chain joins TRBV10-3 to TRBJ2-5; perhaps TRBD2 as D (5 bases). In germline, CDR1 is ENHRY, CDR2 SYGVKD. This CDR3 region has 13 residues. V lost 5 bases and J lost 1, with 8 bases in between. The chain's CDR3 is CAISRAAQETQYF. CDR3 bases: TGTGCCATCAGTAGAGCGGCCCAAGAGACCCAGTACTTC.

This sequence joins TRBV20-1 and TRBJ2-5; 8 nucleotides line up with TRBD1. Germline loops: CDR1 DFQATT, CDR2 SNEGSKA (reference sequence). The CDR3 covers 18 residues. V was clipped by 3 bases and J by 5 bases; unmatched bases: 20. The CDR3 nucleotides read TGCAGTGCTAGGGTTGGGCAGGGGGCTCTCCCATGGTCCGAGACCCAGTACTTC. Encoded protein: CSARVGQGALPWSETQYF.

The V gene is TRBV29-1, the J gene TRBJ2-2; D perhaps matches TRBD2 (5 bases). The CDR3 extends over 14 amino acids. Germline values: CDR1 SQVTM, CDR2 ANQGSEA. V was pared by 4 bases and J by 4 bases, with 13 bases between. CDR3 sequence: CSVVFGDSTGELFF. For the CDR3, the DNA is TGCAGCGTTGTATTCGGGGATAGCACCGGGGAGCTGTTTTTT.

In nucleotides, the CDR3 is TGTGCCAGCAGTGTTTATGGGGGTAGCACAGATACGCAGTATTTT. It codes for CASSVYGGSTDTQYF. This chain connects TRBV2 to TRBJ2-3; possibly TRBD1 or TRBD2 for D (5 bases each). The germline V gene encodes CDR1 SNHLY and CDR2 FYNNEI. V gave up 4 bases and J gave up 0 bases, with 11 bases separating them. The CDR3 loop spans 15 amino acids.

The V call is TRBV11-2, the J call TRBJ2-7; D is unclear. The V gene lost 2 bases and the J gene lost 6 bases, with 17 bases spanning the gap. Per germline, CDR1 SGHAT and CDR2 FQNNGV. The CDR3 is made up of 15 amino acids. CDR3 nucleotide sequence: TGTGCCAGCAGCTTATCTGGTGGAATTGCAGGCGAGCAGTACTTC. Amino acids: CASSLSGGIAGEQYF.

This sequence joins TRBV29-1 and TRBJ1-6, with D possibly being TRBD1 (5 bases). Deletions cut 6 bases from V and 7 bases from J, with 7 bases between. The CDR3 covers 11 residues. Germline V gene lookup returns CDR1 SQVTM and CDR2 ANQGSEA. This CDR3 is CSVGTNSPLHF. The CDR3 DNA is TGCAGCGTAGGGACCAATTCACCCCTCCACTTT.